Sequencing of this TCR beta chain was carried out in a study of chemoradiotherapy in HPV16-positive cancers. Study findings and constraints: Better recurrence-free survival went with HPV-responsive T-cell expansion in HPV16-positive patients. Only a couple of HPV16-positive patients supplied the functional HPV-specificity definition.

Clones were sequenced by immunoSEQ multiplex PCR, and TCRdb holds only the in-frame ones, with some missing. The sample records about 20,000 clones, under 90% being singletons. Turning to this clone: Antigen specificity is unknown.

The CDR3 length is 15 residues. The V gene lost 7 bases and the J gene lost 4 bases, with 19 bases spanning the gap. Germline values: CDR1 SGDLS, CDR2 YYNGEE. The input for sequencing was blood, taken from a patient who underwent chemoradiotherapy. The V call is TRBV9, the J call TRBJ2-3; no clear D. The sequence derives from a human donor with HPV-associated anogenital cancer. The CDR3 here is CASAAMPSSSDTQYF. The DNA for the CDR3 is TGTGCCAGCGCCGCCATGCCCTCTAGTTCAGATACGCAGTATTTT.